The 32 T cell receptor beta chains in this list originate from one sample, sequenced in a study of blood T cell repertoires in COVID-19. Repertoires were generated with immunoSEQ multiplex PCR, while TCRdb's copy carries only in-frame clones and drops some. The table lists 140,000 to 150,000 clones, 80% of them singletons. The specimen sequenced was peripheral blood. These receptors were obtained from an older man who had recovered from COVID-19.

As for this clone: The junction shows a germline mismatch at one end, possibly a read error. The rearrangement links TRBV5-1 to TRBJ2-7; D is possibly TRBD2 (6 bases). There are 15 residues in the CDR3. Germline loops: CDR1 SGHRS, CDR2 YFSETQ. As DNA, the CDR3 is TGCGCCAGCAGCTTGGATCCCGGGAGATCCTACGAGCCGTACTTC. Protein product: CASSLDPGRSYEPYF.

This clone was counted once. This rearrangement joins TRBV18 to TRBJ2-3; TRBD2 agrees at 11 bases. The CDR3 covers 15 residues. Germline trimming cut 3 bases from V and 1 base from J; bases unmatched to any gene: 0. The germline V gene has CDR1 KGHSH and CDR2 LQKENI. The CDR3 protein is CASSPSGRGTDTQYF. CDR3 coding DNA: TGTGCCAGCTCACCTAGCGGGAGGGGCACAGATACGCAGTATTTT.

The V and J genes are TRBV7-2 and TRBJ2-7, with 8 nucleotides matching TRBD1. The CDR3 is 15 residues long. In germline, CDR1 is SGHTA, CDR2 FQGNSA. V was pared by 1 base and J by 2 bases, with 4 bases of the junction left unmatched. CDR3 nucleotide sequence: TGTGCCAGCAGCTTAGAAGACAGGGGACCCTACGAGCAGTACTTC. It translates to CASSLEDRGPYEQYF.

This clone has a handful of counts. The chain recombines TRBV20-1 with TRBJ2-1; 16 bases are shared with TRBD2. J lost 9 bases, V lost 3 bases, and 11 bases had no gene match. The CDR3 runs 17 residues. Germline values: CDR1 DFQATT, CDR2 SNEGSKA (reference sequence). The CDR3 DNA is TGCAGTGCTAGTGATCCCGGGACTAGCGGGAGGGGTGGTGAGCAGTTCTTC. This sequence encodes CSASDPGTSGRGGEQFF.

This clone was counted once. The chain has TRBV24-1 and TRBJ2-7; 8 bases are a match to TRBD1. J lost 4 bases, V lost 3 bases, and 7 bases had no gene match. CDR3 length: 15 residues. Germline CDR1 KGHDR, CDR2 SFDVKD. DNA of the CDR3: TGTGCCACCAGTGATCTGACAGGGGCTACATACGAGCAGTACTTC. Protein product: CATSDLTGATYEQYF.

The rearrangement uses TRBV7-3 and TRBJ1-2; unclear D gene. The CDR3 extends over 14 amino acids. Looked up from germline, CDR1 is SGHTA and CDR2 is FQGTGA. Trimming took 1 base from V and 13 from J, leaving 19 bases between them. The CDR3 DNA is TGTGCCAGCAGCTTAATGGTCGGCGGCGACCCTGCCACCTTC. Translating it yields CASSLMVGGDPATF.

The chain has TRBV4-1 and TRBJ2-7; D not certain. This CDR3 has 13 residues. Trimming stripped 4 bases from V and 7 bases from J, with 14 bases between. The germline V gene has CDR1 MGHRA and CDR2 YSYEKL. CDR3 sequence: CASSLLPVEEQYF. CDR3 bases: TGCGCCAGCAGCCTGCTCCCGGTGGAGGAGCAGTACTTC.

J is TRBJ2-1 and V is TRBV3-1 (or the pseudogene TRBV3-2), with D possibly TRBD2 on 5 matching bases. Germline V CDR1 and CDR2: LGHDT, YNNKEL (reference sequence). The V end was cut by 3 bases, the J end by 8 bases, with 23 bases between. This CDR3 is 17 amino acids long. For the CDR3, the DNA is TGTGCCAGCAGCCATCCCGGTGGGAGCAATTTTTATCATGAGCAGTTCTTC. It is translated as CASSHPGGSNFYHEQFF.

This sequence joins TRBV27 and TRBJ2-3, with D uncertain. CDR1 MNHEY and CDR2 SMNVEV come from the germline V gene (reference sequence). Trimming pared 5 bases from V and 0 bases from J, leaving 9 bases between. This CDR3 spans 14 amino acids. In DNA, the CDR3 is TGTGCCAGCAGTCCAAACTTTAGCACAGATACGCAGTATTTT. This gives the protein CASSPNFSTDTQYF.

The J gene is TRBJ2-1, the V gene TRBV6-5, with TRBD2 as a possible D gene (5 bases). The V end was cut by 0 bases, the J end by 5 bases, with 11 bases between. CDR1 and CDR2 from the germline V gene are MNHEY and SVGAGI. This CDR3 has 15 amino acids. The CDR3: CASSYSERRNNEQFF. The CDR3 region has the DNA TGTGCCAGCAGTTACTCGGAGCGGAGAAACAATGAGCAGTTCTTC.

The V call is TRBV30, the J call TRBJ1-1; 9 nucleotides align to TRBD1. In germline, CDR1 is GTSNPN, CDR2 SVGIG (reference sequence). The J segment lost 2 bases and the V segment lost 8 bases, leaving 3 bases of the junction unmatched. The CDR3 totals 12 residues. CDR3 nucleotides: TGTGCCGGACAGGGGTCAAACACTGAAGCTTTCTTT. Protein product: CAGQGSNTEAFF.

CDR3 sequence (DNA): TGTGCCAGCAGCTTAGGACTAGCGGGAGTGCCGTTCTTC. Residues: CASSLGLAGVPFF. This chain links TRBV7-6 with TRBJ2-1, with TRBD2 identical over 12 bases. CDR3 length: 13 residues. The trim removed 1 base at V and 15 bases at J, leaving 4 bases unmatched. CDR1 and CDR2 (germline): SGHVS, FNYEAQ.

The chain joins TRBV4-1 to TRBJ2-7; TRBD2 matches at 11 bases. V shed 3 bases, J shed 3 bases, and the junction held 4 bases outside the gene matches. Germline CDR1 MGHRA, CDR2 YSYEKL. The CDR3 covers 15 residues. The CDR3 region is CASSHGLAGRYEQYF. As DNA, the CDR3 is TGCGCCAGCAGCCACGGACTAGCGGGTCGCTACGAGCAGTACTTC.

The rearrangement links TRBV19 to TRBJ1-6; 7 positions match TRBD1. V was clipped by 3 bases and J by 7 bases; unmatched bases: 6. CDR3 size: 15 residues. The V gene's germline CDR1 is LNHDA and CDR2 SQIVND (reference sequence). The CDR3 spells CASSMEGARNSPLHF. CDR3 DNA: TGTGCCAGTAGTATGGAGGGGGCGCGGAATTCACCCCTCCACTTT.

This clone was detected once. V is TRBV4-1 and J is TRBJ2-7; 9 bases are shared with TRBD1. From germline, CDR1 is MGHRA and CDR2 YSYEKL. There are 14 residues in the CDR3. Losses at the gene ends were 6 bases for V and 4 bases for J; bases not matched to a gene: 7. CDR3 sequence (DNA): TGCGCCAGCAGTGTTTTACAGGGGGCTTACGAGCAGTACTTC. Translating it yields CASSVLQGAYEQYF.

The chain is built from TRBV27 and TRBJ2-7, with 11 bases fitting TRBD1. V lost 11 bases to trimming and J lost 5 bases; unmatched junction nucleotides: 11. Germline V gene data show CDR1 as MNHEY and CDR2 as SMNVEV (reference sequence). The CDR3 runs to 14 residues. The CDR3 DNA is TGTGCCCCGGCCGGGGACAGGGGGTTGCACGAGCAGTACTTC. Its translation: CAPAGDRGLHEQYF.

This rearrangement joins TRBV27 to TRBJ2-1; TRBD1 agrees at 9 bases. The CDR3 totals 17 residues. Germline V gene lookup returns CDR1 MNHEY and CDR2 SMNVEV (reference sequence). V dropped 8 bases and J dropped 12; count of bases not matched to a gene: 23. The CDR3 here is CASAGSDWDRAYQGQFF. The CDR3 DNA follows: TGTGCCAGCGCCGGCTCCGATTGGGACAGGGCCTACCAGGGGCAGTTCTTC.

The CDR3 sequence is CSALTGPETQYF. CDR3 sequence (DNA): TGCAGCGCCTTGACAGGGCCGGAGACCCAGTACTTC. The chain combines TRBV29-1 with TRBJ2-5; TRBD1 aligns across 7 bases. V gave up 7 bases and J gave up 5 bases; unmatched junction bases: 7. The CDR3 loop spans 12 amino acids. Germline-derived CDR1 and CDR2 are SQVTM and ANQGSEA.

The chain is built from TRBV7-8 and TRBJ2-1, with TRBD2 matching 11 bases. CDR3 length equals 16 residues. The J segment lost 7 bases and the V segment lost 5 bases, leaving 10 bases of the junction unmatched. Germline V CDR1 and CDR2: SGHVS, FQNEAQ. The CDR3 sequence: CASSLVAGGIRNEQFF. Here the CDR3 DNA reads TGTGCCAGCAGCCTTGTAGCGGGAGGGATTAGAAATGAGCAGTTCTTC.

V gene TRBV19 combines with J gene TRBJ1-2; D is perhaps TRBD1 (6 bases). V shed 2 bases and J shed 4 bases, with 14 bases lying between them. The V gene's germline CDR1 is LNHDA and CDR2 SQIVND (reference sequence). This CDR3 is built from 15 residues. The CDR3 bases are TGTGCCAGTAGTATAAACTCTCGGACAGCCTATGGCTACACCTTC. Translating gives CASSINSRTAYGYTF. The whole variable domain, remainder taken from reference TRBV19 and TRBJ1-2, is DGGITQSPKYLFRKEGQNVTLSCEQNLNHDAMYWYRQDPGQGLRLIYYSQIVNDFQKGDIAEGYSVSREKKESFPLTVTSAQKNPTAFYLCASSINSRTAYGYTFGSGTRLTVV.

Written as DNA, the CDR3 is TGCGCCAGCAGCTTGGGGGGGACAGCTAACTATGGCTACACCTTC. Protein sequence: CASSLGGTANYGYTF. The chain employs TRBV5-1 and TRBJ1-2; 7 nucleotides align to TRBD1. V was clipped by 0 bases and J by 0 bases; unmatched bases: 2. CDR1 is SGHRS and CDR2 is YFSETQ in the germline V gene. The length of the CDR3 is 15 residues.

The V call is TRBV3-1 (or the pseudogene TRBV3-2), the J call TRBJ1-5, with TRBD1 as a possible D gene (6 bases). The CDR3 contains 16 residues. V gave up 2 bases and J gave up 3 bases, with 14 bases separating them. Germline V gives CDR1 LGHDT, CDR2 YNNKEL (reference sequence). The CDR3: CASSQNQQGFNQPQHF. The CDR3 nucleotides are TGTGCCAGCAGCCAAAACCAACAGGGTTTCAATCAGCCCCAGCATTTT.

The CDR3 DNA follows: TGTGCCAGCAGCCCCGGGGTAGCGGGATATGAGCAGTTCTTC. Encoded protein: CASSPGVAGYEQFF. The chain uses TRBV27 and TRBJ2-1; 8 bases are shared with TRBD2. Trimming took 6 bases from V and 8 from J; bases not matched to a gene: 9. The CDR3 runs to 14 residues. In germline, CDR1 is MNHEY, CDR2 SMNVEV (reference sequence).

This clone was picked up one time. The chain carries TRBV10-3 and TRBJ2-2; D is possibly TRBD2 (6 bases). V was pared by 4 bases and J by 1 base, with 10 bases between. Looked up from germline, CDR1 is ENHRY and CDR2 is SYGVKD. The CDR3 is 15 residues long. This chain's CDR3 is CAISVVAENTGELFF. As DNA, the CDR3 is TGTGCCATCAGTGTGGTAGCGGAGAACACCGGGGAGCTGTTTTTT.

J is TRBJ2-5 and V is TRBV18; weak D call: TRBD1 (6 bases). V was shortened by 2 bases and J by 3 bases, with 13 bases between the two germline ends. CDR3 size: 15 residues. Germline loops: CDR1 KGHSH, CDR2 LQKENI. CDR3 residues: CASSPVAGAKETQYF. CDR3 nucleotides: TGTGCCAGCTCACCAGTGGCAGGGGCAAAAGAGACCCAGTACTTC.

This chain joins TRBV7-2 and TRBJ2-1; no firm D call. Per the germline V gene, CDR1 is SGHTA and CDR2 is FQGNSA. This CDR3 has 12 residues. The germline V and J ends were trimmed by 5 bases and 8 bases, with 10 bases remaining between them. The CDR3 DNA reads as TGTGCCAGCAGCCTCGGCGGCGATGAGCAGTTCTTC. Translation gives CASSLGGDEQFF.

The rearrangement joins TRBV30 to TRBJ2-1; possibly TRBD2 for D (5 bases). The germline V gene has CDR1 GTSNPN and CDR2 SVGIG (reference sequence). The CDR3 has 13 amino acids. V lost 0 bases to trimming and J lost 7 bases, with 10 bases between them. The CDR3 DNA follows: TGTGCCTGGAGTGTACTAGTCCTAAATGAGCAGTTCTTC. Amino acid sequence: CAWSVLVLNEQFF. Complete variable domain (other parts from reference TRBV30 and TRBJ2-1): SQTIHQWPATLVQPVGSPLSLECTVEGTSNPNLYWYRQAAGRGLQLLFYSVGIGQISSEVPQNLSASRPQDRQFILSSKKLLLSDSGFYLCAWSVLVLNEQFFGPGTRLTVL.

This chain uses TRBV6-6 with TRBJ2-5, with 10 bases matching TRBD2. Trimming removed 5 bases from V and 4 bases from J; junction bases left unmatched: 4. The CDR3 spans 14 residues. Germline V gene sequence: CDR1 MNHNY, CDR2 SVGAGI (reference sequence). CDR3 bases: TGTGCCAGCAGTCGGACTAGCGGATCAGAGACCCAGTACTTC. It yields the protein CASSRTSGSETQYF.

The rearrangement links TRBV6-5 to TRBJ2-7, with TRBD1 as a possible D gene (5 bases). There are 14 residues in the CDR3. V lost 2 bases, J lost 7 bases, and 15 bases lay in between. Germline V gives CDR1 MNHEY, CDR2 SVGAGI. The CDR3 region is CASSYLSGAGEQYF. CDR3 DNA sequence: TGTGCCAGCAGTTACCTAAGTGGGGCAGGGGAGCAGTACTTC.

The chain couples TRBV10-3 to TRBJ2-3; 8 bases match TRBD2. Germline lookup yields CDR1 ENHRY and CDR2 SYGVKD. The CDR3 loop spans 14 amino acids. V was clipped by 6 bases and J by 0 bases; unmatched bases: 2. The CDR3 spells CAIRRGGSTDTQYF. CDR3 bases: TGTGCCATCAGACGCGGGGGGAGCACAGATACGCAGTATTTT.

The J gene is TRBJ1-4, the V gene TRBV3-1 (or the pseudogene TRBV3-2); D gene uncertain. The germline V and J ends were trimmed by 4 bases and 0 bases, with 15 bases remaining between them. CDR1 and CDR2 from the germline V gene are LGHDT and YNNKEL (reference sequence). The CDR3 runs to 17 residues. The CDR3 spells CASSPYGGLATNEKLFF. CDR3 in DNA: TGTGCCAGCAGCCCCTATGGAGGGCTTGCAACTAATGAAAAACTGTTTTTT.

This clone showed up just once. The CDR3 region is CASSVLAHTDTQYF. Here the CDR3 DNA reads TGTGCCAGCAGTGTGCTAGCACACACAGATACGCAGTATTTT. This rearrangement joins TRBV2 to TRBJ2-3, with a possible D match to TRBD2 (5 bases). CDR3 length equals 14 residues. CDR1 SNHLY and CDR2 FYNNEI come from the germline V gene. The ends were cut back, 4 bases at V and 2 bases at J, with 10 bases in the middle.